The clone carrying this T cell receptor beta chain was counted many times. This entry comes from a study of CD8+CD57+ T cells in acquired aplastic anemia. Study in general: Mean yield of DNA from sorted CD4+ and CD8+ cells was approximately 3 ug.

CDR3 and TCR beta VDJ profiling relied on genomic DNA as the template. TCRdb reanalysed the reads using MiXCR and keeps one entry per CDR3 protein. The sample contains about 180,000 distinct CDR3 sequences, approximately 45% of which appear only once. The CDR3 covers 12 residues. Trimming removed 4 bases from V and 0 bases from J, with 2 bases in between. The V gene's germline CDR1 is SNHLY and CDR2 FYNNEI. Specimen: sorted CD4+, CD8+, or CD8+CD57+ T cells (not recorded which) from PBMCs. The chain employs TRBV2 and TRBJ2-3; D call uncertain. The sequence came from a human donor in good health. Here the CDR3 reads CASSASTDTQYF. CDR3 in DNA: TGTGCCAGCAGTGCCAGCACAGATACGCAGTATTTT.